One sample yielded the 29 T cell receptor beta chains listed below, sequenced in a study of identical twins' blood T cells. TCRdb processed the 5' RACE reads anew with MiXCR; each CDR3 protein has one entry. Of a few hundred thousand distinct CDR3 sequences listed, roughly 28% are singletons. The specimen was PBMCs. These receptors all stem from a woman between 18 and 55 years old in good health.

On this clonotype itself: Its ends do not fully match the called genes, so a read error is possible. The chain joins TRBV5-1 to TRBJ1-2; 8 nucleotides line up with TRBD1. Per the germline V gene, CDR1 is SGHRS and CDR2 is YFSETQ. The CDR3 is made up of 13 amino acids. CDR3: CASSYGQGDGHTF. The CDR3 DNA sequence: TGCGCCAGCAGCTATGGACAGGGTGATGGCCACACCTTC.

The chain employs TRBV29-1 and TRBJ2-5; TRBD2 aligns across 8 bases. The junction had 11 bases not matched to a gene; V was cut back by 0 bases and J by 5 bases. CDR3 length: 16 residues. Germline V gene sequence: CDR1 SQVTM, CDR2 ANQGSEA. For the CDR3, the DNA is TGCAGCGTTGAAGAGGAACGGGGGGGCATTTATGAGACCCAGTACTTC. This sequence encodes CSVEEERGGIYETQYF.

This clonotype was counted at least ten times. The gene calls are TRBV20-1 and TRBJ1-4; D gene ambiguous. CDR3 length: 13 residues. CDR1 is DFQATT and CDR2 is SNEGSKA in the germline V gene (reference sequence). V was pared by 2 bases and J by 5 bases, with 9 bases between. The CDR3 is CSARHGPNEKLFF. The CDR3 nucleotides are TGCAGTGCTAGACATGGCCCCAATGAAAAACTGTTTTTT.

This clonotype has just a few counts. V gene TRBV10-3 combines with J gene TRBJ2-3; D possibly corresponds to TRBD2 (6 bases). V was trimmed by 0 bases and J by 5 bases, leaving 12 bases between them. CDR1 ENHRY and CDR2 SYGVKD come from the germline V gene. The CDR3 has 15 residues. The CDR3 loop is CAISESTGAGDTQYF. CDR3 DNA sequence: TGTGCCATCAGTGAGTCGACGGGAGCCGGAGATACGCAGTATTTT.

The J gene is TRBJ2-6, the V gene TRBV7-9; the D is unclear. Germline V gene sequence: CDR1 SEHNR, CDR2 FQNEAQ (reference sequence). V lost 3 bases, J lost 0 bases, and 6 bases lay in between. The CDR3 is 15 residues long. The CDR3 spells CASSFPDSGANVLTF. The CDR3 DNA follows: TGTGCCAGCAGCTTCCCAGACTCTGGGGCCAACGTCCTGACTTTC.

The chain has TRBV20-1 and TRBJ1-4, with D uncertain. Germline V gene lookup returns CDR1 DFQATT and CDR2 SNEGSKA (reference sequence). The CDR3 spans 14 residues. The V and J ends lost 6 bases and 7 bases respectively, with 18 bases between them. The CDR3 region has the DNA TGCAGTGCAGCTCGGACCGCGGGCGGTGAAAAACTGTTTTTT. Protein product: CSAARTAGGEKLFF.

This sequence joins TRBV5-1 and TRBJ2-1; 9 positions match TRBD2. Germline V lookup: CDR1 SGHRS, CDR2 YFSETQ. The CDR3 runs 16 residues. V dropped 4 bases and J dropped 4; count of bases not matched to a gene: 9. CDR3 amino acids: CASSLYIAGGYNEQFF. The CDR3 region has the DNA TGCGCCAGCAGCCTGTATATCGCGGGAGGGTACAATGAGCAGTTCTTC. The full variable domain, rest sourced from reference TRBV5-1 and TRBJ2-1, is KAGVTQTPRYLIKTRGQQVTLSCSPISGHRSVSWYQQTPGQGLQFLFEYFSETQRNKGNFPGRFSGRQFSNSRSEMNVSTLELGDSALYLCASSLYIAGGYNEQFFGPGTRLTVL.

Only a few counts were recorded for this clonotype. This rearrangement joins TRBV3-1 to TRBJ1-6, with D perhaps TRBD1 (5 bases). Germline V CDR1 and CDR2: LGHDT, YNNKEL (reference sequence). Trimming took off 0 bases at V and 9 bases at J, with 6 bases between the two ends. The CDR3 covers 13 residues. The CDR3 coding sequence is TGTGCCAGCAGCCAAGAGACAGCTTCACCCCTCCACTTT. This codes for CASSQETASPLHF.

The sample holds many counts of this clonotype. The chain joins TRBV29-1 to TRBJ1-2; D is ambiguous. V lost 0 bases, J lost 6 bases, and 14 bases lay in between. CDR3 size: 14 residues. Germline CDR1 is SQVTM and CDR2 is ANQGSEA. The CDR3 loop reads CSVEDLTVKHGYTF. CDR3 nucleotides: TGCAGCGTTGAAGATCTAACAGTTAAGCATGGCTACACCTTC.

This clonotype was seen a few times. J is TRBJ1-2 and V is TRBV19, with D perhaps TRBD1 (5 bases). The V and J ends lost 5 bases and 7 bases respectively, with 17 bases between them. The CDR3 is 14 amino acids. Germline CDR1 and CDR2: LNHDA and SQIVND (reference sequence). The CDR3 DNA reads TGTGCCAGTAGTCTTGAGGGAGGGGCGGCTGGCTACACCTTC. The encoded protein is CASSLEGGAAGYTF. The whole variable domain, remainder taken from reference TRBV19 and TRBJ1-2, is DGGITQSPKYLFRKEGQNVTLSCEQNLNHDAMYWYRQDPGQGLRLIYYSQIVNDFQKGDIAEGYSVSREKKESFPLTVTSAQKNPTAFYLCASSLEGGAAGYTFGSGTRLTVV.

The chain joins TRBV4-1 to TRBJ2-4; 9 positions agree with TRBD2. With V trimmed by 1 base and J by 3 bases, 7 bases remained unmatched. Germline lookup yields CDR1 MGHRA and CDR2 YSYEKL. The CDR3 totals 17 residues. In nucleotides, the CDR3 is TGCGCCAGCAGCCAAGTGGGCGGGAGGGCCGACAAAAACATTCAGTACTTC. This gives the protein CASSQVGGRADKNIQYF.

The rearrangement uses TRBV20-1 and TRBJ1-1, with D possibly matching TRBD1 (6 bases). V was cut by 6 bases and J by 11 bases, with 22 bases left in between. This CDR3 region has 13 residues. Germline V lookup: CDR1 DFQATT, CDR2 SNEGSKA (reference sequence). CDR3 sequence: CSATEQAGGEAFF. The CDR3 bases are TGCAGTGCCACGGAACAAGCCGGGGGCGAGGCTTTCTTT.

The V call is TRBV5-1, the J call TRBJ2-7; D may be TRBD1 (7 bases). The CDR3 loop spans 13 amino acids. V lost 2 bases to trimming and J lost 7 bases, with 13 bases between them. Germline V gives CDR1 SGHRS, CDR2 YFSETQ. The CDR3 region has the DNA TGCGCCAGCAGCTTCGACAGGGCGGGGGAGCAGTACTTC. It translates to CASSFDRAGEQYF.

This rearrangement joins TRBV9 to TRBJ2-7; D ambiguous. V lost 4 bases to trimming and J lost 3 bases, with 14 bases between them. CDR1 and CDR2 from the germline V gene are SGDLS and YYNGEE. This CDR3 has 14 amino acids. The CDR3 is CASSSTVPYYEQYF. Here the CDR3 DNA reads TGTGCCAGCAGCTCGACCGTTCCCTACTACGAGCAGTACTTC.

The J gene is TRBJ2-1, the V gene TRBV9, with 9 bases aligning to TRBD2. CDR3 size: 16 residues. Germline-derived CDR1 and CDR2 are SGDLS and YYNGEE. The V and J ends lost 0 bases and 3 bases, in that order; junction bases with no gene match: 4. Here the CDR3 DNA reads TGTGCCAGCAGCGTAGTTGCGGGGGGGATCTACAATGAGCAGTTCTTC. Amino acid sequence: CASSVVAGGIYNEQFF.

The rearrangement links TRBV10-3 to TRBJ2-3; no clear D gene. The germline CDR1 and CDR2 sequences are ENHRY and SYGVKD. The CDR3 contains 12 residues. V lost 4 bases and J 2 bases, leaving 4 bases between the germline ends. The CDR3 protein is CAISAHTDTQYF. In nucleotides, the CDR3 is TGTGCCATCAGTGCCCACACAGATACGCAGTATTTT.

The chain couples TRBV27 to TRBJ2-1, with D tentatively TRBD1 or TRBD2 (5 bases each). CDR3 length: 15 residues. Germline-derived CDR1 and CDR2 are MNHEY and SMNVEV (reference sequence). Deletions cut 5 bases from V and 8 bases from J, with 19 bases between. This CDR3 is CASSPGAGPGYEQFF. The CDR3 nucleotides are TGTGCCAGCAGTCCCGGGGCCGGGCCTGGGTATGAGCAGTTCTTC.

This clonotype was detected only once. The gene calls are TRBV6-5 and TRBJ1-2, with 7 bases matching TRBD1. CDR3 length equals 15 residues. The V gene's germline CDR1 is MNHEY and CDR2 SVGAGI. Germline trimming cut 6 bases from V and 1 base from J; bases unmatched to any gene: 8. DNA for the CDR3: TGTGCCAGCAGACCTTACAGGGGCAGTAACTATGGCTACACCTTC. It codes for CASRPYRGSNYGYTF.

V is TRBV3-1 and J is TRBJ1-5; the D gene is possibly TRBD1 (6 bases). Germline V gene lookup returns CDR1 LGHDT and CDR2 YNNKEL (reference sequence). The CDR3 totals 14 residues. V was pared by 8 bases and J by 0 bases, with 11 bases between. The CDR3 bases are TGTGCCAGCGGGGGGACATATAGCAATCAGCCCCAGCATTTT. Amino acids: CASGGTYSNQPQHF.

This clonotype appeared many times. The chain employs TRBV20-1 and TRBJ2-3; 12 nucleotides line up with TRBD2. The J segment lost 7 bases and the V segment lost 3 bases, leaving 5 bases of the junction unmatched. The CDR3 runs to 14 residues. Germline-derived CDR1 and CDR2 are DFQATT and SNEGSKA (reference sequence). CDR3 loop: CSASLAGGKNTQYF. The DNA for the CDR3 is TGCAGTGCTAGTCTAGCGGGAGGGAAAAATACGCAGTATTTT.

V and J are TRBV2 and TRBJ2-2, with D perhaps TRBD2 (5 bases). V lost 7 bases and J lost 6, with 12 bases in between. Germline CDR1 SNHLY, CDR2 FYNNEI. The CDR3 loop spans 13 amino acids. CDR3 loop: CASKGTAAGELFF. CDR3 coding DNA: TGTGCCAGCAAAGGAACAGCGGCCGGGGAGCTGTTTTTT.

This clonotype was observed a handful of times. This chain links TRBV10-3 with TRBJ2-2; TRBD2 matches at 12 bases. V lost 6 bases, J lost 6 bases, and 8 bases stayed unmatched. The CDR3 extends over 16 amino acids. Looked up from germline, CDR1 is ENHRY and CDR2 is SYGVKD. The CDR3 loop is CAIRPWTSGNAGELFF. The CDR3 DNA reads as TGTGCCATCAGACCCTGGACTAGCGGGAATGCCGGGGAGCTGTTTTTT.

The gene calls are TRBV18 and TRBJ1-1; TRBD1 is a possible D gene (5 bases). Trimming took 4 bases from V and 7 from J, leaving 19 bases between them. CDR3 length equals 15 residues. The V gene's germline CDR1 is KGHSH and CDR2 LQKENI. CDR3 sequence (DNA): TGTGCCAGCTCACTAACTACCAGGGACCTTGGTGAAGCTTTCTTT. Its translation is CASSLTTRDLGEAFF.

This chain joins TRBV10-3 and TRBJ2-7; tentative D call: TRBD1 (5 bases). The V end lost 8 bases, the J end lost 4 bases, and 12 bases lay between the germline ends. The CDR3 totals 12 residues. Germline assignment: CDR1 ENHRY and CDR2 SYGVKD. CDR3 nucleotide sequence: TGTGCCATCGGGGCGGACCTATACGAGCAGTACTTC. Translated: CAIGADLYEQYF.

This clonotype was seen a handful of times. This sequence joins TRBV5-1 and TRBJ2-7; D is uncertain. Trimming removed 4 bases from V and 0 bases from J, with 8 bases in between. CDR1 and CDR2 (germline): SGHRS, YFSETQ. This CDR3 spans 13 amino acids. The CDR3 nucleotides read TGCGCCAGCAGCGCCCGATCCTCCTACGAGCAGTACTTC. Its protein product is CASSARSSYEQYF.

This clonotype appeared a few times. This sequence joins TRBV12-5 and TRBJ2-1; D is unresolved. This CDR3 has 10 residues. Trimming left V 7 bases short and J 6 bases short, with 4 bases between. Germline V gives CDR1 LGHNT, CDR2 FRNRAP. CDR3 loop: CASAANEQFF. DNA for the CDR3: TGTGCTAGTGCCGCCAATGAGCAGTTCTTC.

At least ten counts were recorded for this clonotype. CDR3 sequence reads: CSASPGGNTEAFF. CDR3 sequence (DNA): TGCAGTGCTAGTCCAGGGGGGAACACTGAAGCTTTCTTT. This chain connects TRBV20-1 to TRBJ1-1; 7 bases are a match to TRBD1. The CDR3 sequence is 13 residues long. CDR1 is DFQATT, CDR2 SNEGSKA, per germline (reference sequence). V gave up 3 bases and J gave up 1 base; unmatched junction bases: 2.

DNA for the CDR3: TGTGCCAGCAGCTTACTTGGACATGCGGCTGAAGCTTTCTTT. Translated: CASSLLGHAAEAFF. The chain links TRBV7-9 to TRBJ1-1; TRBD1 is a possible D gene (5 bases). This CDR3 has 14 amino acids. Trimming cost V 2 bases and J 6 bases, with 13 bases left between them. Germline V CDR1 and CDR2: SEHNR, FQNEAQ (reference sequence). Based on the CDR3 plus reference TRBV7-9 and TRBJ1-1, the full variable domain is DTGVSQNPRHKITKRGQNVTFRCDPISEHNRLYWYRQTLGQGPEFLTYFQNEAQLEKSRLLSDRFSAERPKGSFSTLEIQRTEQGDSAMYLCASSLLGHAAEAFFGQGTRLTVV.

The chain couples TRBV18 to TRBJ1-1, with D unresolved. Per the germline V gene, CDR1 is KGHSH and CDR2 is LQKENI. This CDR3 is 15 amino acids long. Trimming stripped 2 bases from V and 3 bases from J, with 13 bases between. This CDR3 is CASSPRVGVDTEAFF. The DNA of the CDR3 is TGTGCCAGCTCACCAAGGGTAGGTGTGGACACTGAAGCTTTCTTT.